The source of this T cell receptor beta chain is a study of blood T cell repertoires in COVID-19. Study-level information: T cells, B-cell-depleted T cells, or PBMCs provided the cDNA or gDNA that served as material.

The CDR3 sequence is 14 residues long. J was trimmed by 5 bases and V by 7 bases; bases with no gene match: 10. The germline V gene encodes CDR1 SNHLY and CDR2 FYNNEI. The data were produced by immunoSEQ multiplex PCR, yet TCRdb's version contains in-frame clones alone and is incomplete. The table has roughly 160,000 clones, about 83% seen once. The chain carries TRBV2 and TRBJ1-1; 7 bases line up with TRBD1. The sequence came from a woman in her sixties or seventies with COVID-19, enrolled during active disease. Sequencing was carried out using peripheral blood. The CDR3 protein is CASTRGQKVTEAFF. CDR3 sequence (DNA): TGTGCCAGCACCAGGGGACAGAAGGTAACTGAAGCTTTCTTT.